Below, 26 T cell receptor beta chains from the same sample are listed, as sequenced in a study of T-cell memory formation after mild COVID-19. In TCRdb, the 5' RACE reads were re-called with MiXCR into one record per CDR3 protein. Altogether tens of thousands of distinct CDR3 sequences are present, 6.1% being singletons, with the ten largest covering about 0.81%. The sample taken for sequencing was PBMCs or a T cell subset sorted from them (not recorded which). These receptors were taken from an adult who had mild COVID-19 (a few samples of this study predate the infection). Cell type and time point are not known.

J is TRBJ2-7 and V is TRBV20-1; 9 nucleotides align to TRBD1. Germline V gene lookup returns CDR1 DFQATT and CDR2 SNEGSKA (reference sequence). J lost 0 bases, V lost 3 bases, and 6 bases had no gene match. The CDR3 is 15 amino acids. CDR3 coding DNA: TGCAGTGCTAGGAAAGTGACAGGGGGCTCCTACGAGCAGTACTTC. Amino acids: CSARKVTGGSYEQYF.

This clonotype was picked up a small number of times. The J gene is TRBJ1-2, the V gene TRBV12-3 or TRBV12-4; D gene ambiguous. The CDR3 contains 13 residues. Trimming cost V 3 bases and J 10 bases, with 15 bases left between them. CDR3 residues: CASSFGEGLAYTF. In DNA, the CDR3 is TGTGCCAGCAGTTTTGGGGAAGGGCTCGCCTACACCTTC.

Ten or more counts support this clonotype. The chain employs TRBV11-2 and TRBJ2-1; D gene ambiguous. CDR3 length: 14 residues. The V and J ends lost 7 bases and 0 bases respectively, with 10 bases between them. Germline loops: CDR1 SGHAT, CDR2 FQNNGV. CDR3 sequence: CASTLTSSYNEQFF. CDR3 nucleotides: TGTGCCAGCACCCTAACGAGCTCCTACAATGAGCAGTTCTTC.

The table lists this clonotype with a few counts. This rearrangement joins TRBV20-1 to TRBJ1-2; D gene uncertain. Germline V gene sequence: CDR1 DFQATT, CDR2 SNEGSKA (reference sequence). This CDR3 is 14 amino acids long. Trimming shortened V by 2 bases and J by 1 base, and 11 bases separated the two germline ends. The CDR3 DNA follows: TGCAGTGCTAGATCACAGAAAAATAACTATGGCTACACCTTC. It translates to CSARSQKNNYGYTF.

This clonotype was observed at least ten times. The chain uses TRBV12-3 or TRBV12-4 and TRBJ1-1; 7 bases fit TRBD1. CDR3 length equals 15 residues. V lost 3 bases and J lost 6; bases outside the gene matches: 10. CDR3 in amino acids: CASSFSPTTGAEAFF. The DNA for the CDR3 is TGTGCCAGCAGTTTTTCACCGACTACAGGGGCTGAAGCTTTCTTT.

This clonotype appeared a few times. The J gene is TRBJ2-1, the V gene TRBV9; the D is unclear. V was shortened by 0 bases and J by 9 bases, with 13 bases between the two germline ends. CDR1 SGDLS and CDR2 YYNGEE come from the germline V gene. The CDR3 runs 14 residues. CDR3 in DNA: TGTGCCAGCAGCGTAGGGCCAGCAGCCTTTGAGCAGTTCTTC. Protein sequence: CASSVGPAAFEQFF.

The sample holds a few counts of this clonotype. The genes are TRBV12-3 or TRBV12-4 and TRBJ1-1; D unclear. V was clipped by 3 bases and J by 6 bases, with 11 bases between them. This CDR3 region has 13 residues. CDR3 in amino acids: CASSLGGSPEAFF. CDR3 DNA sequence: TGTGCCAGCAGTTTGGGCGGTAGCCCTGAAGCTTTCTTT.

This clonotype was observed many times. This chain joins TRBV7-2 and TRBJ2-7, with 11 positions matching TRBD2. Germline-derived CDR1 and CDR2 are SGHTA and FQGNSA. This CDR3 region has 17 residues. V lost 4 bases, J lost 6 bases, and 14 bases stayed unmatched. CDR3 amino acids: CASSSGTSGLRRFEQYF. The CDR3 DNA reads TGTGCCAGCAGCTCCGGGACTAGCGGACTGAGGCGGTTCGAGCAGTACTTC. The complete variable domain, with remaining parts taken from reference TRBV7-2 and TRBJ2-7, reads GAGVSQSPSNKVTEKGKDVELRCDPISGHTALYWYRQSLGQGLEFLIYFQGNSAPDKSGLPSDRFSAERTGGSVSTLTIQRTQQEDSAVYLCASSSGTSGLRRFEQYFGPGTRLTVT.

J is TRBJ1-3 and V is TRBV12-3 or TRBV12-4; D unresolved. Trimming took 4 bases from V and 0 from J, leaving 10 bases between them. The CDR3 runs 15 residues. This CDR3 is CASSYQVASGNTIYF. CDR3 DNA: TGTGCCAGCAGTTATCAGGTCGCCTCTGGAAACACCATATATTTT.

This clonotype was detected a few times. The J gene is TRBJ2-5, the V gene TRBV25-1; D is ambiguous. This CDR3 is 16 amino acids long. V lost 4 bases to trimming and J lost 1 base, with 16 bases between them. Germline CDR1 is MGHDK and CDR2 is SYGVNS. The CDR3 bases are TGTGCCAGCAGTGCTCTAATCGGGTCAGGCCAAGAGACCCAGTACTTC. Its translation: CASSALIGSGQETQYF.

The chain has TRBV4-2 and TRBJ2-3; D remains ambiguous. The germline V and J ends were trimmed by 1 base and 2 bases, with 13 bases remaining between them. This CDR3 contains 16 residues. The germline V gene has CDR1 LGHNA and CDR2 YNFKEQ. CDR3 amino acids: CASSQVSQLVTDTQYF. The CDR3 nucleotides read TGTGCCAGCAGCCAAGTCTCCCAACTGGTCACAGATACGCAGTATTTT.

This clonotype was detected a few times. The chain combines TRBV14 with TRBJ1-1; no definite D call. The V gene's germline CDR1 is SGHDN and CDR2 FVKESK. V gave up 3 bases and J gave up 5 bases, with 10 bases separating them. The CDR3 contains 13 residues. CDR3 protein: CASSQGLVTEAFF. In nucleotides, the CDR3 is TGTGCCAGCAGCCAGGGTCTGGTGACTGAAGCTTTCTTT.

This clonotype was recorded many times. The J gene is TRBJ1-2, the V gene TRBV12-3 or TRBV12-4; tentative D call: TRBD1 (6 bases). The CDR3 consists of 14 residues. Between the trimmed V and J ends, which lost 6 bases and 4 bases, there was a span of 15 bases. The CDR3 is CASRGGDTIYGYTF. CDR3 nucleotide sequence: TGTGCCAGCAGAGGAGGGGACACCATCTATGGCTACACCTTC.

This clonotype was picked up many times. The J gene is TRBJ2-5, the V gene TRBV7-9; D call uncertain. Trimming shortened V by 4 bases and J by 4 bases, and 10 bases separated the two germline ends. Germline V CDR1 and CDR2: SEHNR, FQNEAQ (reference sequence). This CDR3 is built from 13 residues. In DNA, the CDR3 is TGTGCCAGCAGCTCCGTGAGAACAGAGACCCAGTACTTC. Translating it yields CASSSVRTETQYF.

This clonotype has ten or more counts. This CDR3 is CRVIAGGYNEQFF. The CDR3 coding sequence is TGCAGGGTCATAGCGGGGGGTTACAATGAGCAGTTCTTC. The V and J genes are TRBV29-1 and TRBJ2-1, with 10 bases fitting TRBD2. This CDR3 is 13 amino acids long. Germline lookup yields CDR1 SQVTM and CDR2 ANQGSEA.

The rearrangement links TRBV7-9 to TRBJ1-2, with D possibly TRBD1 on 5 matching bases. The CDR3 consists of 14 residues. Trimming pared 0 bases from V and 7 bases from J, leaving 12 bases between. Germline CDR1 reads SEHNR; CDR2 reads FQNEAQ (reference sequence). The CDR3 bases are TGTGCCAGCAGCTTAGCGTCCCAGGGACCTGGCTACACCTTC. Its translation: CASSLASQGPGYTF.

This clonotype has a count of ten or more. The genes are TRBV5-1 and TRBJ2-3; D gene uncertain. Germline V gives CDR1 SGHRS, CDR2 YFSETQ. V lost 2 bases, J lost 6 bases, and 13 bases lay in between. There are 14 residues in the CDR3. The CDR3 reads CASSLVLSADTQYF. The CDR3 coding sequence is TGCGCCAGCAGCTTAGTTCTATCTGCCGATACGCAGTATTTT. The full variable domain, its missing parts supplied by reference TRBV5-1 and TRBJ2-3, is KAGVTQTPRYLIKTRGQQVTLSCSPISGHRSVSWYQQTPGQGLQFLFEYFSETQRNKGNFPGRFSGRQFSNSRSEMNVSTLELGDSALYLCASSLVLSADTQYFGPGTRLTVL.

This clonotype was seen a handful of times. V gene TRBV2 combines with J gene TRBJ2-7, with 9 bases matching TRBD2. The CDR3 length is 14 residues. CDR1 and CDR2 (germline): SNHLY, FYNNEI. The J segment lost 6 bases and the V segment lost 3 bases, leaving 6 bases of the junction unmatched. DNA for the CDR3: TGTGCCAGCAGTGATGCCCTAGCGGGGCGCGAGCAGTACTTC. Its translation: CASSDALAGREQYF.

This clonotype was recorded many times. CDR3 nucleotides: TGCGCCAGCAGCCTTAAGGGAAACTCCTACGAGCAGTACTTC. As protein: CASSLKGNSYEQYF. V is TRBV5-1 and J is TRBJ2-7; D is unresolved. Trimming took off 4 bases at V and 0 bases at J, with 11 bases between the two ends. The CDR3 extends over 14 amino acids. Germline V gene sequence: CDR1 SGHRS, CDR2 YFSETQ.

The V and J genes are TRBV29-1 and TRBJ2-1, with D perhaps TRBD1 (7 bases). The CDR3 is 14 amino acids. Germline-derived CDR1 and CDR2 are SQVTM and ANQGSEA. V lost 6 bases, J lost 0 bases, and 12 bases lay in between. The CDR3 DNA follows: TGCAGCGTGGAGGGACAGAGCTCCTACAATGAGCAGTTCTTC. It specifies CSVEGQSSYNEQFF.

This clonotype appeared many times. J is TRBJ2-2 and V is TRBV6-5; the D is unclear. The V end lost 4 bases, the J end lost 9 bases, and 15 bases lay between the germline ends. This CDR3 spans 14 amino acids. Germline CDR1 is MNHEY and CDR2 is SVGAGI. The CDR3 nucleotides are TGTGCCAGCAGTTCCCCCCAGATAGGGAGGGAGCTGTTTTTT. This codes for CASSSPQIGRELFF.

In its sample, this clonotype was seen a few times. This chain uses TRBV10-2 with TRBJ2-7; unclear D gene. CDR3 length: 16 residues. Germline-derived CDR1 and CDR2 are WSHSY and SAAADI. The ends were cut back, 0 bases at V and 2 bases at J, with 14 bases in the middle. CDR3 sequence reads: CASSESTSFSTYEQYF. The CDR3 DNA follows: TGCGCCAGCAGTGAGTCGACTTCTTTTTCGACCTACGAGCAGTACTTC.

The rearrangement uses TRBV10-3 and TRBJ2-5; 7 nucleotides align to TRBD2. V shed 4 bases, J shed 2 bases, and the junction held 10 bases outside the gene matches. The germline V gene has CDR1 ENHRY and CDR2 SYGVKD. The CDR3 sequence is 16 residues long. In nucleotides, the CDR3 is TGTGCCATCAGTGTACTAGCGACCTTAAAACAAGAGACCCAGTACTTC. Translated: CAISVLATLKQETQYF.

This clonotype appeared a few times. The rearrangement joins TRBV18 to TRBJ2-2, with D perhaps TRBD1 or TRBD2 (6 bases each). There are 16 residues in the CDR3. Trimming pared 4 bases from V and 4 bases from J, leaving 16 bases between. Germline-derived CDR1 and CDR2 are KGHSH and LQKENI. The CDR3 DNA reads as TGTGCCAGCTCACTGTCGGGGGCGCGAGGCACCGGGGAGCTGTTTTTT. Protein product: CASSLSGARGTGELFF.

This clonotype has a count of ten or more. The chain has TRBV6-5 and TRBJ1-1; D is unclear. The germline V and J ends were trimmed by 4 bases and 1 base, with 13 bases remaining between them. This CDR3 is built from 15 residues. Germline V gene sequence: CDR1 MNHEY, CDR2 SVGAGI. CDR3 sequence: CASSSPREGNTEAFF. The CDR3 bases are TGTGCCAGCAGTTCCCCCAGAGAAGGGAACACTGAAGCTTTCTTT.

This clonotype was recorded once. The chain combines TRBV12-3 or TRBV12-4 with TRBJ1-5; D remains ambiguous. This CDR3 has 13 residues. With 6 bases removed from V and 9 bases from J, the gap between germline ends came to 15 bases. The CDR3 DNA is TGTGCCAGCAGCCCTAGCCCGGCCTCGCCCCAGCATTTT. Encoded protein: CASSPSPASPQHF.